The clone carrying this T cell receptor (beta chain) was recorded at least ten times. This entry comes from a study of T-cell memory formation after mild COVID-19. The authors produced TCR alpha and TCR beta cDNA libraries with sample barcodes and UMIs by 5'RACE using constant-segment primers. One entry per CDR3 protein results from TCRdb running MiXCR on the 5' RACE reads. Altogether hundreds of thousands of distinct CDR3 sequences are present, around 14% being singletons, with the ten largest covering around 22%. V gave up 2 bases and J gave up 2 bases, with 7 bases separating them. The CDR3 spans 13 residues. Germline CDR1 reads SGDLS; CDR2 reads YYNGEE.

The receptor comes from a man aged 18 to 29 who had mild COVID-19 (a few samples of this study predate the infection). Cell type and time point are not known. Source material: PBMCs or a T cell subset sorted from them (not recorded which). V is TRBV9 and J is TRBJ2-5; D gene unclear. The CDR3 is CASSVSNQETQYF. In DNA, the CDR3 is TGTGCCAGCAGCGTGTCAAATCAAGAGACCCAGTACTTC.